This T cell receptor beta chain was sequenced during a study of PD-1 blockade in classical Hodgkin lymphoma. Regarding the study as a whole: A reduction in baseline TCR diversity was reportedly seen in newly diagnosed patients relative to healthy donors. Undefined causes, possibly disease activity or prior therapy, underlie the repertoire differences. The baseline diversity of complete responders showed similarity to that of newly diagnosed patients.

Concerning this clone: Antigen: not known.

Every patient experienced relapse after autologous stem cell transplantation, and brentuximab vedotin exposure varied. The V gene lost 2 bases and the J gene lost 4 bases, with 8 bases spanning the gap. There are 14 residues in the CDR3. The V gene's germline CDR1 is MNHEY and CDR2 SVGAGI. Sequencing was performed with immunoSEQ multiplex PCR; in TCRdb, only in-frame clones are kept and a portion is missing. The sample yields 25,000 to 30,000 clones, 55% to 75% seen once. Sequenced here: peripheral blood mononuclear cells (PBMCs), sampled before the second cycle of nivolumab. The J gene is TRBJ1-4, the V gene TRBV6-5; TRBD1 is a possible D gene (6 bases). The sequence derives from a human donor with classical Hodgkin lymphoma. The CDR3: CASSYQQGNEKLFF. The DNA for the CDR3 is TGTGCCAGCAGTTACCAACAGGGTAATGAAAAACTGTTTTTT.